This T cell receptor beta chain originates from a study of T cell repertoires in cytomegalovirus infection. Study information: Selection of CMV epitopes for the study included recently identified HLA-C-restricted and well-studied HLA-B-restricted ones. In public TCR beta signatures, there were indications of both CMV infection and matching HLA type.

TCRdb independently ran MiXCR on the reads; one entry per CDR3 protein. The sample consists of around 430,000 distinct CDR3 sequences, about 42% of them appearing once. Study-level findings and limits: Individuals carrying CMV plus the relevant HLA were identified by cumulative frequency of public TCR beta families. HLA-C-restricted, CMV-specific TCR beta clonotypes were dominant ex vivo.

This clonotype came up many times. What it binds is unknown. This CDR3 spans 13 amino acids. Between the trimmed V and J ends, which lost 1 base and 12 bases, there was a span of 14 bases. Germline V gene data show CDR1 as SGHTA and CDR2 as FQGNSA. The clonotype was recovered from a human donor in good health (CMV status not recorded). Some clones in this sample may be carry-over from other donors' samples. This chain joins TRBV7-2 and TRBJ2-3, with D possibly TRBD2 on 5 matching bases. This sample comprised cultured PBMCs, obtained from culture after CMV antigen stimulation. The CDR3 coding sequence is TGTGCCAGCAGCTTAGAATTACGGGAAAGACAGTATTTT. Protein sequence: CASSLELRERQYF.